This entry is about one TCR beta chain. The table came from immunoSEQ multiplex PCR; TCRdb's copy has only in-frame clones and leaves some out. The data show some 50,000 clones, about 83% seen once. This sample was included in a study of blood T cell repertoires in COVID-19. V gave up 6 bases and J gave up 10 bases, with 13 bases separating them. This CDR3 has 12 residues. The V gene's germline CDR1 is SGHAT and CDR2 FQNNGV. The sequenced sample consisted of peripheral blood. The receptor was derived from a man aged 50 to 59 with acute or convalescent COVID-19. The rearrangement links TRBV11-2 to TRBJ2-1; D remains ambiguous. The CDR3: CASSLELIEQFF. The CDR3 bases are TGTGCCAGCAGTCTCGAGCTGATCGAGCAGTTCTTC.